The 3 T cell receptor beta chains below all came from one sample that was sequenced in a study of blood T cell repertoires in COVID-19. Measured with immunoSEQ multiplex PCR; TCRdb has only the in-frame clones, and not every one. Of 250,000 to 300,000 clones listed, approximately 87% are singletons. The sequenced sample consisted of peripheral blood. These receptors originate from a woman between 25 and 40 years old with COVID-19, enrolled during active disease.

In this sample, this clone turned up a few times. Other DNA variants within this sample encode the same CDR3. The chain joins TRBV19 to TRBJ1-5, with D possibly TRBD1 on 5 matching bases. Germline assignment: CDR1 LNHDA and CDR2 SQIVND (reference sequence). The V gene lost 6 bases and the J gene lost 7 bases, with 10 bases spanning the gap. The CDR3 spans 12 residues. DNA for the CDR3: TGTGCCAGTAGCCCTCAGGGACAGCCCCAGCATTTT. It encodes CASSPQGQPQHF.

The chain is built from TRBV7-6 and TRBJ2-5; 10 nucleotides align to TRBD2. Germline lookup yields CDR1 SGHVS and CDR2 FNYEAQ. After removal of 4 bases from V and 4 bases from J, the junction contained 6 bases not matched to a gene. CDR3 size: 15 residues. The CDR3 DNA is TGTGCCAGCAGCTATACGGGACTAGCGCTAGAGACCCAGTACTTC. Its translation is CASSYTGLALETQYF.

The chain uses TRBV7-2 and TRBJ2-2, with D tentatively TRBD2 (5 bases). Trimming removed 5 bases from V and 5 bases from J, with 18 bases in between. Germline V gene data show CDR1 as SGHTA and CDR2 as FQGNSA. This CDR3 region has 16 residues. The CDR3 nucleotides read TGTGCCAGCAGCCCACCTAGGAGGCCCGGGACCGGGGAGCTGTTTTTT. Translated, it gives CASSPPRRPGTGELFF.